The sample holds many counts of the clone carrying this T cell receptor (beta chain). V was pared by 0 bases and J by 6 bases, with 20 bases between. Germline V gives CDR1 DFQATT, CDR2 SNEGSKA (reference sequence). This CDR3 spans 16 amino acids. This entry is derived from a study of early T cells in non-severe SARS-CoV-2 infection. TCRdb re-analysed the 5' RACE reads in MiXCR, keeping a single row per CDR3 protein. In the table there are around 33,000 distinct CDR3 sequences, 5% to 6% of which are singletons. The chain has TRBV20-1 and TRBJ1-2; unclear D gene. This receptor was taken from an adult who was a healthcare worker with PCR-confirmed SARS-CoV-2 infection or an uninfected control (not recorded which). The specimen sequenced was whole blood. CDR3 residues: CSARDRISPVADGYTF. CDR3 DNA sequence: TGCAGTGCTAGAGACCGCATTTCCCCCGTAGCGGATGGCTACACCTTC.